This record concerns one TCR beta chain sequence. As originally analysed: Scientists estimated how many nucleated cells there were by amplifying reference gene primers. Assay: immunoSEQ multiplex PCR; the TCRdb copy retains only in-frame clones and omits some. The V and J calls and the clone size are those of that table, but D and trimming were determined from the DNA. Of around 90,000 clones listed, 80% were seen once; the top ten hold roughly 19%. This record belongs to a study of blood T cell repertoires in COVID-19. The specimen sequenced was peripheral blood. The clonotype comes from a human donor in a cohort sampled during active COVID-19.

CDR3 nucleotides: TGCGCCAGCAGCCCCGGGGGGGACACTCTTTCACCCCTCCACTTT. Its translation: CASSPGGDTLSPLHF. The V and J genes are TRBV5-1 and TRBJ1-6; D may be TRBD1 (6 bases). The CDR3 spans 15 residues. V was cut by 4 bases and J by 9 bases, with 17 bases left in between. Germline-derived CDR1 and CDR2 are SGHRS and YFSETQ. Filled out from reference TRBV5-1 and TRBJ1-6, the complete variable domain reads KAGVTQTPRYLIKTRGQQVTLSCSPISGHRSVSWYQQTPGQGLQFLFEYFSETQRNKGNFPGRFSGRQFSNSRSEMNVSTLELGDSALYLCASSPGGDTLSPLHFGNGTRLTVT.